The 23 T cell receptor beta chains listed next were all sequenced from one sample in a study of response to subunit inactivated influenza vaccine. TCRdb reprocessed the RT-PCR reads with MiXCR, giving one entry per CDR3 protein. The sample holds about 650,000 distinct CDR3 sequences, 14% seen once. Sequenced here: PBMCs from blood, sampled less than 15 days before vaccination. These receptors came from a man aged 50-60 years who received an inactivated influenza vaccine.

Comments on this clonotype: One end of the junction varies from germline; a read error may be responsible. The V and J genes are TRBV29-1 and TRBJ2-7, with D uncertain. This CDR3 spans 12 amino acids. In germline, CDR1 is SQVTM, CDR2 ANQGSEA. In nucleotides, the CDR3 is TGCAGCGTTGAGGCGGACGGGTACGAGCTGTACTTC. This sequence encodes CSVEADGYELYF.

Points on this clonotype: The junction departs from germline at one end; a sequencing error may be responsible. V usage is TRBV6-2 or TRBV6-3 and J usage is TRBJ2-2; TRBD2 matches at 10 bases. The CDR3 is made up of 16 amino acids. Germline V lookup: CDR1 MNHEY, CDR2 SVGEGT. CDR3 protein: CASSRRLAGVYGELSF. CDR3 coding DNA: TGTGCCAGCAGCAGACGCCTAGCGGGAGTATACGGGGAGCTGTCTTTT.

Only a few counts were recorded for this clonotype. The chain uses TRBV20-1 and TRBJ2-7; no clear D gene. This CDR3 comprises 13 residues. The germline gives CDR1 DFQATT, CDR2 SNEGSKA (reference sequence). V was cut by 7 bases and J by 2 bases, with 15 bases left in between. As DNA, the CDR3 is TGCAGTGTCGGGTCTCAATCTGCCTACGAGCAGTACTTC. Amino acid sequence: CSVGSQSAYEQYF.

The chain joins TRBV10-3 to TRBJ2-1; TRBD2 matches at 8 bases. CDR1 and CDR2 (germline): ENHRY, SYGVKD. With V trimmed by 3 bases and J by 8 bases, 9 bases remained unmatched. This CDR3 region has 15 residues. CDR3: CAISDGTGGLYEQFF. Written as DNA, the CDR3 is TGTGCCATCAGTGACGGTACGGGAGGGCTGTATGAGCAGTTCTTC.

V usage is TRBV28 and J usage is TRBJ2-7, with D perhaps matching TRBD2 (6 bases). Between the trimmed V and J ends, which lost 8 bases and 0 bases, there was a span of 20 bases. Germline-derived CDR1 and CDR2 are MDHEN and SYDVKM. The CDR3 runs 16 residues. The CDR3 loop is CASVEVGGSTSYEQYF. DNA of the CDR3: TGTGCCAGCGTGGAGGTCGGAGGGAGTACCTCCTACGAGCAGTACTTC. The variable domain in full, completed from reference TRBV28 and TRBJ2-7, reads DVKVTQSSRYLVKRTGEKVFLECVQDMDHENMFWYRQDPGLGLRLIYFSYDVKMKEKGDIPEGYSVSREKKERFSLILESASTNQTSMYLCASVEVGGSTSYEQYFGPGTRLTVT.

This clonotype was seen ten or more times. The genes are TRBV29-1 and TRBJ2-7; tentative D call: TRBD1 (6 bases). Trimming pared 4 bases from V and 2 bases from J, leaving 12 bases between. The CDR3 spans 13 residues. Germline V gene data show CDR1 as SQVTM and CDR2 as ANQGSEA. CDR3 DNA sequence: TGCAGCGTTGGCCAGGGGATTGCCTACGAGCAGTACTTC. This encodes CSVGQGIAYEQYF.

The rearrangement links TRBV30 to TRBJ2-7; TRBD2 agrees at 10 bases. V shed 2 bases, J shed 2 bases, and the junction held 6 bases outside the gene matches. CDR3 length: 15 residues. The germline CDR1 and CDR2 sequences are GTSNPN and SVGIG (reference sequence). The CDR3, as DNA: TGTGCCTGGAGTCTAGAGCGGGGGGGCCCCTACGAGCAGTACTTC. Its translation: CAWSLERGGPYEQYF.

The V gene is TRBV7-2, the J gene TRBJ2-3; D might be TRBD1 (6 bases). V lost 4 bases and J 11 bases, leaving 16 bases between the germline ends. The CDR3 extends over 13 amino acids. Looked up from germline, CDR1 is SGHTA and CDR2 is FQGNSA. DNA of the CDR3: TGTGCCAGCAGCTCAGAACCCAGGGGAAAGCAGTATTTT. This sequence encodes CASSSEPRGKQYF.

The gene calls are TRBV6-1 and TRBJ1-2, with D possibly matching TRBD1 (5 bases). This CDR3 region has 13 residues. Trimming shortened V by 2 bases and J by 3 bases, and 7 bases separated the two germline ends. The V gene's germline CDR1 is MNHNS and CDR2 SASEGT. This CDR3 reads CASSELTDYGYTF. CDR3 nucleotide sequence: TGTGCCAGCAGTGAATTGACAGACTATGGCTACACCTTC.

A few counts support this clonotype. The rearrangement links TRBV4-1 to TRBJ2-1; D is unclear. V lost 1 base, J lost 5 bases, and 12 bases lay in between. Germline CDR1 reads MGHRA; CDR2 reads YSYEKL. The CDR3 sequence is 15 residues long. DNA of the CDR3: TGCGCCAGCAGCCAAGTCACTGACGGACACAATGAGCAGTTCTTC. Protein product: CASSQVTDGHNEQFF.

V is TRBV7-2 and J is TRBJ1-5; D may be TRBD1 (5 bases). The CDR3 runs 17 residues. Trimming shortened V by 2 bases and J by 6 bases, and 20 bases separated the two germline ends. Germline values: CDR1 SGHTA, CDR2 FQGNSA. CDR3 in DNA: TGTGCCAGCAGCTTACTGCCAGGGAGGCTGCTCGTTCAGCCCCAGCATTTT. Residues: CASSLLPGRLLVQPQHF.

This clonotype was picked up many times. The chain employs TRBV3-1 and TRBJ2-1, with 8 nucleotides matching TRBD2. Germline V gene lookup returns CDR1 LGHDT and CDR2 YNNKEL (reference sequence). This CDR3 is 15 amino acids long. V shed 2 bases and J 6 bases; nucleotides not matched to a gene: 6. The chain's CDR3 is CASSQIGLAGNEQFF. The CDR3 DNA reads TGTGCCAGCAGCCAAATTGGTCTAGCGGGCAATGAGCAGTTCTTC.

This sequence joins TRBV18 and TRBJ2-5; perhaps TRBD1 as D (5 bases). The CDR3 length is 14 residues. The V end lost 0 bases, the J end lost 5 bases, and 10 bases lay between the germline ends. Germline V gives CDR1 KGHSH, CDR2 LQKENI. CDR3 nucleotide sequence: TGTGCCAGCTCACCACCATCTAACAGGGAGACCCAGTACTTC. Protein: CASSPPSNRETQYF.

V is TRBV6-1 and J is TRBJ2-3; 9 positions match TRBD1. V lost 8 bases, J lost 8 bases, and 11 bases stayed unmatched. CDR1 is MNHNS, CDR2 SASEGT, per germline. The CDR3 sequence is 14 residues long. The CDR3 sequence: CASLRDRVTSTQYF. CDR3 DNA sequence: TGTGCCAGCCTCCGGGACAGGGTGACGAGTACGCAGTATTTT.

This chain joins TRBV24-1 and TRBJ2-1; 14 bases match TRBD2. The J segment lost 3 bases and the V segment lost 4 bases, leaving 4 bases of the junction unmatched. The CDR3 has 17 residues. Germline V gene sequence: CDR1 KGHDR, CDR2 SFDVKD. DNA of the CDR3: TGTGCCACCAGTGAGAGGACTAGCGGGGGGAACTACAATGAGCAGTTCTTC. Its protein is CATSERTSGGNYNEQFF.

The chain combines TRBV5-5 with TRBJ2-7, with D perhaps being TRBD1 or TRBD2 (5 bases each). The CDR3 is 15 residues long. V was clipped by 0 bases and J by 4 bases, with 14 bases between them. CDR1 and CDR2 (germline): SGHKS, YYEKEE (reference sequence). DNA for the CDR3: TGTGCCAGCAGCTTGGAGAAGGGTGGGGGTTACGAGCAGTACTTC. The encoded protein is CASSLEKGGGYEQYF.

This clonotype has more than one count but fewer than ten. The V call is TRBV12-3 or TRBV12-4, the J call TRBJ2-7; D remains unclear. Between the trimmed V and J ends, which lost 2 bases and 4 bases, there was a span of 15 bases. The CDR3 runs to 15 residues. Here the CDR3 reads CASSLTRQAFYEQYF. CDR3 coding DNA: TGTGCCAGCAGTTTAACCCGTCAAGCGTTTTACGAGCAGTACTTC.

The J gene is TRBJ2-1, the V gene TRBV24-1; D may be TRBD2 (7 bases). Germline CDR1 and CDR2: KGHDR and SFDVKD. The CDR3 length is 16 residues. V lost 2 bases to trimming and J lost 9 bases, with 19 bases between them. In DNA form, the CDR3 reads TGTGCCACCAGTGATTGGGCGGTCGGGGGGCGCGGTGAGCAGTTCTTC. This codes for CATSDWAVGGRGEQFF.

This clonotype was observed a few times. The chain joins TRBV25-1 to TRBJ2-1; TRBD2 aligns across 7 bases. From germline, CDR1 is MGHDK and CDR2 SYGVNS. CDR3 length: 15 residues. The trim removed 7 bases at V and 8 bases at J, leaving 14 bases unmatched. The CDR3 DNA follows: TGTGCCAGCACTGCTGCGGGGGTTGAAAACGATGAGCAGTTCTTC. Encoded protein: CASTAAGVENDEQFF.

This chain connects TRBV5-5 to TRBJ1-1, with a weak D call TRBD1 (5 bases). Germline lookup yields CDR1 SGHKS and CDR2 YYEKEE (reference sequence). Between the trimmed V and J ends, which lost 6 bases and 2 bases, there was a span of 14 bases. There are 14 residues in the CDR3. Here the CDR3 reads CASTTLGGNTEAFF. Here the CDR3 DNA reads TGTGCCAGCACCACCCTCGGGGGTAACACTGAAGCTTTCTTT.

The chain joins TRBV19 to TRBJ2-1, with 7 bases matching TRBD2. This CDR3 is built from 15 residues. The V segment lost 3 bases and the J segment 5 bases; nucleotides outside the gene matches: 7. Looked up from germline, CDR1 is LNHDA and CDR2 is SQIVND (reference sequence). The CDR3 DNA reads as TGTGCCAGTAGTATGAGGCTAGCGGAAAACAATGAGCAGTTCTTC. This translates into CASSMRLAENNEQFF.

There are a few counts of this clonotype. The rearrangement links TRBV6-1 to TRBJ2-2, with 10 bases that match TRBD1. The J segment lost 3 bases and the V segment lost 7 bases, leaving 5 bases of the junction unmatched. Germline V lookup: CDR1 MNHNS, CDR2 SASEGT. This CDR3 has 15 residues. CDR3 loop: CASTRQGAYTGELFF. DNA of the CDR3: TGTGCCAGCACCCGACAGGGGGCTTACACCGGGGAGCTGTTTTTT.

This clonotype showed up many times. The CDR3, as DNA: TGTGCCAGCAGCCCGACCCCGGGACAGGGGGATGGTTCGTATAGAACAGATACGCAGTATTTT. Translating gives CASSPTPGQGDGSYRTDTQYF. This chain links TRBV7-2 with TRBJ2-3, with 11 bases that match TRBD1. The CDR3 is made up of 21 amino acids. The germline gives CDR1 SGHTA, CDR2 FQGNSA. The V gene end was trimmed by 5 bases and the J gene end by 3 bases; junction bases not matched to a gene: 22.